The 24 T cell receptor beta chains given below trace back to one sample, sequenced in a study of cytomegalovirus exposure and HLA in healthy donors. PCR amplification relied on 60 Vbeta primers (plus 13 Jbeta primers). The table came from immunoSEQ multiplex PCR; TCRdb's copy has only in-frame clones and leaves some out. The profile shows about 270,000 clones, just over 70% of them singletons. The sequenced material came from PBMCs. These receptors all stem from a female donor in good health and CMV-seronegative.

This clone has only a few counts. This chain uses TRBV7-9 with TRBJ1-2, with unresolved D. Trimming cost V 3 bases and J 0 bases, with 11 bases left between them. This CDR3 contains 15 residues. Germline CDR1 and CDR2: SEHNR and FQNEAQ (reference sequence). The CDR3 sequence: CASSLGMVPNYGYTF. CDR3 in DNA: TGTGCCAGCAGCTTGGGCATGGTTCCTAACTATGGCTACACCTTC.

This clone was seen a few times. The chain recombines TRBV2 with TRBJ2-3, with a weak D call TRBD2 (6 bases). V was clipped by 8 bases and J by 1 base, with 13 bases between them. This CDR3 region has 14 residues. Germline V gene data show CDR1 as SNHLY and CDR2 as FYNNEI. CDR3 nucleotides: TGTGCCAGCCTCCTGGGGGGAGGCACAGATACGCAGTATTTT. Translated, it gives CASLLGGGTDTQYF.

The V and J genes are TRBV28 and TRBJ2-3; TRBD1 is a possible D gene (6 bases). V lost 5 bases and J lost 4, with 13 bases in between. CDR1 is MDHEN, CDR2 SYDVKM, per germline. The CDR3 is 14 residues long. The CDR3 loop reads CASSTTRQADTQYF. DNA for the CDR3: TGTGCCAGCAGTACTACCAGACAGGCAGATACGCAGTATTTT.

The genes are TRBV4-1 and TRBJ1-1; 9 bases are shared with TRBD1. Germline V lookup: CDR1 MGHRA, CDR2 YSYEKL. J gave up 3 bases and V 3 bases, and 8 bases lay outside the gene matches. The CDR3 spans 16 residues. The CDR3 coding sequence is TGCGCCAGCAGCCAGAGCAGACAGGGGGAAGACACTGAAGCTTTCTTT. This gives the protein CASSQSRQGEDTEAFF.

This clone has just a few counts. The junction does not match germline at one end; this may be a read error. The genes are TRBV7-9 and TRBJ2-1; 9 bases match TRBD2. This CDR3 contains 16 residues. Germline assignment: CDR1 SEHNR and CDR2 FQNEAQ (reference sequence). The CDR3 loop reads CSSSLRLAASYNEQFF. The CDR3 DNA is TGTTCCAGCAGCTTGCGACTAGCGGCAAGCTACAATGAGCAGTTCTTC. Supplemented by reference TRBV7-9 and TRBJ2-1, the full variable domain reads DTGVSQNPRHKITKRGQNVTFRCDPISEHNRLYWYRQTLGQGPEFLTYFQNEAQLEKSRLLSDRFSAERPKGSFSTLEIQRTEQGDSAMYLCSSSLRLAASYNEQFFGPGTRLTVL.

CDR3 sequence reads: CASSIVKQGWNEQFF. The CDR3 bases are TGTGCCAGTAGTATAGTTAAGCAGGGTTGGAATGAGCAGTTCTTC. The chain carries TRBV19 and TRBJ2-1; maybe TRBD1 (5 bases). The CDR3 has 15 amino acids. The germline V and J ends were trimmed by 1 base and 7 bases, with 14 bases remaining between them. CDR1 LNHDA and CDR2 SQIVND come from the germline V gene (reference sequence).

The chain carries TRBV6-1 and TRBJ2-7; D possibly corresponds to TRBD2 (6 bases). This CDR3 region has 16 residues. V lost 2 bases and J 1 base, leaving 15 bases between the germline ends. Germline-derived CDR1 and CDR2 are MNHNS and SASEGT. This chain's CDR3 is CASSEPVGSSSYEQYF. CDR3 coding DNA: TGTGCCAGCAGTGAACCGGTCGGGAGCTCTTCCTACGAGCAGTACTTC.

The CDR3 DNA reads as TGTGCCAGCAGTTACAATGGACAGGCCTCCTACGAGCAGTACTTC. Amino acids: CASSYNGQASYEQYF. The rearrangement joins TRBV6-5 to TRBJ2-7, with 7 bases aligning to TRBD1. The V gene's germline CDR1 is MNHEY and CDR2 SVGAGI. This CDR3 contains 15 residues. V shed 2 bases and J 0 bases; nucleotides not matched to a gene: 4.

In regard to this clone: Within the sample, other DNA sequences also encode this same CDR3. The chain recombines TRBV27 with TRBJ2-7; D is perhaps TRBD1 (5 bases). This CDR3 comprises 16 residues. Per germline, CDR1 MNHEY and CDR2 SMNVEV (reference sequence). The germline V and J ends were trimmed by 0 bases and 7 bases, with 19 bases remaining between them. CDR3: CASSLSRANPTIEQYF. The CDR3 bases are TGTGCCAGCAGTTTATCCAGGGCCAACCCCACAATTGAGCAGTACTTC.

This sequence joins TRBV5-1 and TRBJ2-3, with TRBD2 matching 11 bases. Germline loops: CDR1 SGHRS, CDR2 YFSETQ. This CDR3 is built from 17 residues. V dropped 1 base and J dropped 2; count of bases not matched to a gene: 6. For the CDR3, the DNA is TGCGCCAGCAGCTTGCCGACTAGCGGGACTCCCACAGATACGCAGTATTTT. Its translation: CASSLPTSGTPTDTQYF.

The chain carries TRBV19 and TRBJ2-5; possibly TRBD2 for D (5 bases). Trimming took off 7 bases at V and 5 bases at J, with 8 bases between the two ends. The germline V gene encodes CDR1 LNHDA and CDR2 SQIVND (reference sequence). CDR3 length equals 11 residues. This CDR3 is CASISGETQYF. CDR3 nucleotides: TGTGCCAGTATTTCGGGGGAGACCCAGTACTTC.

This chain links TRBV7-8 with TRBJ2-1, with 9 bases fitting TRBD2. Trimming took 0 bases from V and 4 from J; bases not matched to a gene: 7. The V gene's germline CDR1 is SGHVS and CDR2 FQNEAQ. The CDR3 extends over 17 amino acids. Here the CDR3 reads CASSLAETSGLYNEQFF. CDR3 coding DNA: TGTGCCAGCAGCTTAGCGGAGACTAGCGGACTATACAATGAGCAGTTCTTC.

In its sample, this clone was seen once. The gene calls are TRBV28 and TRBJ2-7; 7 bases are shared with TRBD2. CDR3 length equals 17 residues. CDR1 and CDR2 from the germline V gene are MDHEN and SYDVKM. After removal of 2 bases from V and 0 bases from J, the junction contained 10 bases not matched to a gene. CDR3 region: CASSLAGDPGGSYEQYF. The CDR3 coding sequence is TGTGCCAGCAGTTTAGCGGGAGACCCCGGGGGCTCCTACGAGCAGTACTTC.

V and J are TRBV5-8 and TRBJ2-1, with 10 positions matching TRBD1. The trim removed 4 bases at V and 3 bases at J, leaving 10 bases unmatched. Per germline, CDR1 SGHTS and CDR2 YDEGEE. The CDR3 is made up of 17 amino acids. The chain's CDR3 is CASSLYLGTGDYNEQFF. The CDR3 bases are TGTGCCAGCAGCCTATATTTAGGGACAGGGGACTACAATGAGCAGTTCTTC. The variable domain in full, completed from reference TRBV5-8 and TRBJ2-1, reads EAGVTQSPTHLIKTRGQQATLRCSPISGHTSVYWYQQALGLGLQFLLWYDEGEERNRGNFPPRFSGRQFPNYSSELNVNALELEDSALYLCASSLYLGTGDYNEQFFGPGTRLTVL.

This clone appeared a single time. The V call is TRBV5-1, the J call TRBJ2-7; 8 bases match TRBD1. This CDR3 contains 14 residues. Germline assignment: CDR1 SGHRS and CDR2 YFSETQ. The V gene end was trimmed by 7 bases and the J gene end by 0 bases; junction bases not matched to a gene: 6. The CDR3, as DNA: TGCGCCAGCTCAGGGACAGGCGACTCCTACGAGCAGTACTTC. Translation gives CASSGTGDSYEQYF.

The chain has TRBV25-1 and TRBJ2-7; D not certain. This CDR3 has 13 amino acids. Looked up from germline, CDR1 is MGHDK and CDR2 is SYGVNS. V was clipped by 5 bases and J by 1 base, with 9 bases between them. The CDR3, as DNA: TGTGCCAGCAGTCCCAGGTCGTCCTACGAGCAGTACTTC. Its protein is CASSPRSSYEQYF.

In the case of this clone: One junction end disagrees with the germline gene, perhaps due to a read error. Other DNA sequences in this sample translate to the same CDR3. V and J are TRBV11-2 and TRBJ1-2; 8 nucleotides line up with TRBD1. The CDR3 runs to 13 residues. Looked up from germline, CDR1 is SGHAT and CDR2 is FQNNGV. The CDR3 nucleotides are TGTGCCAGCAGCTTAGGGACAGGGTCGGGCTACACCTTT. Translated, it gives CASSLGTGSGYTF.

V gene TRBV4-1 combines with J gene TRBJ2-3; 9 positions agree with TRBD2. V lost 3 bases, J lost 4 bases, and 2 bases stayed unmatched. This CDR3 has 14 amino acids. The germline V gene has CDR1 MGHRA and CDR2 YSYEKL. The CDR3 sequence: CASSHRLAADTQYF. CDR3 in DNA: TGCGCCAGCAGCCATAGACTAGCGGCAGATACGCAGTATTTT.

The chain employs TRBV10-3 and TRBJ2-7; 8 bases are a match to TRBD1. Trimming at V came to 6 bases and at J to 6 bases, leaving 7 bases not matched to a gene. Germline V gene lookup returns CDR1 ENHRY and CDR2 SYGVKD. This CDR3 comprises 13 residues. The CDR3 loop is CAISQDRVREQYF. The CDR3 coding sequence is TGTGCCATCAGCCAGGACAGGGTACGCGAGCAGTACTTC.

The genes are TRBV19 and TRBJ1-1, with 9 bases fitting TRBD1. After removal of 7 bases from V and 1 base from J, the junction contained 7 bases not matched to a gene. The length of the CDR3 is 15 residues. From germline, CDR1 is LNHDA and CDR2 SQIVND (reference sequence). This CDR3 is CASTPRGQGNTEAFF. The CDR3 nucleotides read TGTGCCAGTACTCCTCGGGGACAGGGGAACACTGAAGCTTTCTTT.

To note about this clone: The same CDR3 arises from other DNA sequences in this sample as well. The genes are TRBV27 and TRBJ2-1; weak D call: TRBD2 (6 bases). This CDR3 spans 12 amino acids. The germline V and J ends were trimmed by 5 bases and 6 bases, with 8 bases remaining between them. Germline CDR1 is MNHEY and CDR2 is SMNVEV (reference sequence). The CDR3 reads CASSTLANEQFF. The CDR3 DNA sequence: TGTGCCAGCAGTACACTAGCCAATGAGCAGTTCTTC.

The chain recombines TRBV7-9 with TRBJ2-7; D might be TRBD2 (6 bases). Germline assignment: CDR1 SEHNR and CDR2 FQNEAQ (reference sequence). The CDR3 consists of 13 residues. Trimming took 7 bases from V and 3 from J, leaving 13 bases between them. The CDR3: CASKSGDRYEQYF. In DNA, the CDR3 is TGTGCCAGCAAGTCGGGGGACCGCTACGAGCAGTACTTC. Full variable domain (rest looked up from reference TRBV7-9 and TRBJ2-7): DTGVSQNPRHKITKRGQNVTFRCDPISEHNRLYWYRQTLGQGPEFLTYFQNEAQLEKSRLLSDRFSAERPKGSFSTLEIQRTEQGDSAMYLCASKSGDRYEQYFGPGTRLTVT.

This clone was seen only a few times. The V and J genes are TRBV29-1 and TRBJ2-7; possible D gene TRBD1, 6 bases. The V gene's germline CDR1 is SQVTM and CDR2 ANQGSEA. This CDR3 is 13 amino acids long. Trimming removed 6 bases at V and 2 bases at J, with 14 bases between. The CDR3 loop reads CSVTRTEPYEQYF. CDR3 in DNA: TGCAGCGTCACGAGGACAGAGCCCTACGAGCAGTACTTC.

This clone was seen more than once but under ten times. CDR3 region: CASSSLGEVPGELFF. CDR3 sequence (DNA): TGTGCCAGCAGCTCCCTCGGTGAAGTGCCCGGGGAGCTGTTTTTT. V gene TRBV11-3 combines with J gene TRBJ2-2; D call uncertain. Germline-derived CDR1 and CDR2 are SGHNT and YENEEA. Trimming took off 4 bases at V and 6 bases at J, with 15 bases between the two ends. The CDR3 is 15 amino acids.